This TCR beta chain was identified during a study of cytomegalovirus exposure and HLA in healthy donors. Overall study context: Earlier sequencing of 150 million to 200 million T cells yielded about 120 million unique TCR beta sequences.

On this clone: Its target is not known.

PCR involved 60 Vbeta and 13 Jbeta primers. Produced via immunoSEQ multiplex PCR; TCRdb's table is partial and in-frame only. The data contain fewer than 150,000 clones, around three quarters of them singletons. The CDR3 is 15 residues long. Trimming removed 0 bases at V and 3 bases at J, with 12 bases between. Germline loops: CDR1 MNHNY, CDR2 SVGAGI (reference sequence). Overall study findings and caveats: An analysis was carried out later, and it reportedly showed fewer N-insertions in an Asian-associated ancestry cluster than the approximately 710-donor mean.

The sequence was obtained from a man aged 35 to 55 in good health and CMV-seropositive. The sequenced sample was PBMCs. The chain couples TRBV6-6 to TRBJ2-7; the D is unclear. The CDR3 DNA sequence: TGTGCCAGCAGTTACTCGAGTCTCAGGAACTACGAGCAGTACTTC. Protein product: CASSYSSLRNYEQYF.